Listed below are T cell receptor beta chains from one sample, sequenced in a study of T cells in Graves' hyperthyroidism and ophthalmopathy. Each CDR3 protein gets one entry after TCRdb re-called the multiplex PCR reads with MiXCR. Of almost 600,000 distinct CDR3 sequences detected, around 14% appear once; the ten largest clones hold 5.8%. Sample: blood. Source of these receptors: a woman in her twenties or thirties with Graves' hyperthyroidism that later progressed to Graves' ophthalmopathy. CDR3s include the opening cysteine and the closing phenylalanine or tryptophan. The order of the fields is D gene, clone size, J gene, V gene, CDR3 protein, CDR3 DNA. The D gene is left open where the match is weak. Size tells how often a clone was seen (once, few, many) or the class of an expanded clone, and some rows leave it out.

>.|.|TRBJ1-2|TRBV5-4
CASSRDKINYGYTF
TGTGCCAGCAGCAGGGACAAAATCAACTATGGCTACACCTTC
>TRBD2|few|TRBJ2-1|TRBV6-2/TRBV6-3
CASCRRTSGDSVEQFF
TGTGCCAGCTGCCGGAGAACTAGCGGGGATAGCGTTGAGCAGTTCTTC
>.|many|TRBJ2-7|TRBV9
CASSVGEDPSYEQYF
TGTGCCAGCAGCGTAGGGGAGGACCCTTCCTACGAGCAGTACTTC
>.|.|TRBJ1-1|TRBV14
CASSHITGHEAFF
TGTGCCAGCAGCCATATTACGGGACACGAAGCTTTCTTT
>.|many|TRBJ1-2|TRBV6-1
CAIRGGSGHGYTF
TGTGCCATTCGGGGGGGTTCGGGTCATGGCTACACCTTC
>TRBD2|many|TRBJ2-1|TRBV6-1
CASGRLAANNEQFF
TGTGCCAGCGGGCGACTAGCAGCAAACAATGAGCAGTTCTTC
>TRBD2|many|TRBJ2-7|TRBV11-3
CASSFGTSGEHEQYF
TGTGCCAGCAGCTTCGGGACTAGCGGTGAGCACGAGCAGTACTTC
>TRBD2|many|TRBJ2-7|TRBV28
CASSLQGGPREQYF
TGTGCCAGCAGTTTACAGGGAGGGCCCCGCGAGCAGTACTTC
>.|.|TRBJ2-5|TRBV29-1
CSVETLIGGTETQYF
TGCAGCGTTGAAACCCTTATAGGGGGGACGGAGACCCAGTACTTC
>.|many|TRBJ1-1|TRBV10-3
CATRARWNTEAFF
TGTGCCACTAGAGCTCGGTGGAACACTGAAGCTTTCTTT
>.|many|TRBJ1-6|TRBV27
CASSADGNSPLHF
TGTGCCAGCAGTGCGGACGGGAATTCACCCCTCCACTTT
>TRBD2|.|TRBJ2-2|TRBV20-1
CSAGGGFANTGELFF
TGCAGTGCTGGCGGGGGGTTCGCGAACACCGGGGAGCTGTTTTTT
>TRBD2|few|TRBJ2-3|TRBV12-3/TRBV12-4
CASSLVGRAGDTQYF
TGTGCCAGCAGTTTGGTCGGGAGGGCCGGGGATACGCAGTATTTT
>TRBD1|many|TRBJ2-2|TRBV10-3
CAIRSSGTGQDGELFF
TGTGCCATCAGATCTTCCGGGACAGGGCAAGACGGGGAGCTGTTTTTT
>.|many|TRBJ1-1|TRBV2
CASKADMNTEAFF
TGTGCCAGCAAGGCAGATATGAACACTGAAGCTTTCTTT
>.|.|TRBJ1-1|TRBV7-6
CASSLNGGGTEAFF
TGTGCCAGCAGCTTAAACGGGGGAGGGACTGAAGCTTTCTTT
>TRBD2|many|TRBJ2-7|TRBV20-1
CSARAPLAGVTYEQYF
TGCAGTGCTAGAGCCCCACTAGCGGGAGTTACCTACGAGCAGTACTTC
>.|many|TRBJ1-1|TRBV6-1
CASYSRGRGNTEAFF
TGTGCCAGTTATTCCCGGGGGCGAGGGAACACTGAAGCTTTCTTT
>.|many|TRBJ2-7|TRBV6-1
CASSESGNLYEQYF
TGTGCCAGCAGTGAAAGTGGGAACCTCTACGAGCAGTACTTC